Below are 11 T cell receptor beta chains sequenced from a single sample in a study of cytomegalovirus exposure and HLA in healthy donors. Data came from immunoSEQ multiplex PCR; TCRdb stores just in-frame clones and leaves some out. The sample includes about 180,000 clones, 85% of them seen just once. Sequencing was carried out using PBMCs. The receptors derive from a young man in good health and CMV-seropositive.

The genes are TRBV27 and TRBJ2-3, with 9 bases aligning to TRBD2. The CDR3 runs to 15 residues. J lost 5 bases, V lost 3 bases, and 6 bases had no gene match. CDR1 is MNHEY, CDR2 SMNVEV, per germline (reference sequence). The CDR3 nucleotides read TGTGCCAGCAGTTTGAGCGGGGGGCCCGGAGATACGCAGTATTTT. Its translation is CASSLSGGPGDTQYF.

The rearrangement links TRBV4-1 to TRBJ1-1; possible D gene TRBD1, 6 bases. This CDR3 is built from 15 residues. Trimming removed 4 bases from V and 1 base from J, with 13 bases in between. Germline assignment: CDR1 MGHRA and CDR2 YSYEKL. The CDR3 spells CASSPQGTRNTEAFF. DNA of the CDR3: TGCGCCAGCAGCCCTCAGGGGACAAGGAACACTGAAGCTTTCTTT.

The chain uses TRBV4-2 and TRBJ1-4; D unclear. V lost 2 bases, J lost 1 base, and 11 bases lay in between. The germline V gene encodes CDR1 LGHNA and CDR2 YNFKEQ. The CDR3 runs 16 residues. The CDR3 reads CASSQQVGETNEKLFF. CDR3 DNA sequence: TGTGCCAGCAGCCAACAGGTGGGAGAAACTAATGAAAAACTGTTTTTT.

The CDR3 sequence is CASSSATPGQGSYEQYF. As DNA, the CDR3 is TGTGCCAGCAGCTCCGCCACGCCGGGACAGGGTTCCTACGAGCAGTACTTC. The chain joins TRBV7-8 to TRBJ2-7; the match to TRBD1 covers 9 bases. CDR1 SGHVS and CDR2 FQNEAQ come from the germline V gene. Unmatched junction bases numbered 11, after V lost 4 bases and J lost 1 base. The CDR3 has 17 residues.

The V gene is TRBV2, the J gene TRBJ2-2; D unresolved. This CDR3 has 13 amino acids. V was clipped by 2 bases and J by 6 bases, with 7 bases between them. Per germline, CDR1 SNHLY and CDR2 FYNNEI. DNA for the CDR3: TGTGCCAGCAGTGAACAGGATTCCGGGGAGCTGTTTTTT. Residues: CASSEQDSGELFF.

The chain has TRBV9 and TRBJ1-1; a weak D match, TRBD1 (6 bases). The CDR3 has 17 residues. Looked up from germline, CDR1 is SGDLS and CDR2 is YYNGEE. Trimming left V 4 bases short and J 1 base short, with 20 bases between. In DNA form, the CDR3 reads TGTGCCAGCAGCAGGTGGACAGTCCCCACCGGGAACACTGAAGCTTTCTTT. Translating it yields CASSRWTVPTGNTEAFF.

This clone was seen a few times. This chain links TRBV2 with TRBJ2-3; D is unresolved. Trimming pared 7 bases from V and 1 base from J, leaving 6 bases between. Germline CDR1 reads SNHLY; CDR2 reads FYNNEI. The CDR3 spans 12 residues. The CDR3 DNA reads TGTGCCAGCACCGAGGGCACAGATACGCAGTATTTT. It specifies CASTEGTDTQYF.

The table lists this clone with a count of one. For the CDR3, the DNA is TGTGCCAGCAGCTTAACGGGGGGACAGCCTGGAAACACCATATATTTT. It specifies CASSLTGGQPGNTIYF. This sequence joins TRBV7-3 and TRBJ1-3; TRBD1 matches 7 bases. The trim removed 0 bases at V and 2 bases at J, leaving 4 bases unmatched. Germline-derived CDR1 and CDR2 are SGHTA and FQGTGA. This CDR3 has 16 amino acids. The entire variable domain, with the rest obtained from reference TRBV7-3 and TRBJ1-3, is as follows: GAGVSQTPSNKVTEKGKYVELRCDPISGHTALYWYRQSLGQGPEFLIYFQGTGAADDSGLPNDRFFAVRPEGSVSTLKIQRTERGDSAVYLCASSLTGGQPGNTIYFGEGSWLTVV.

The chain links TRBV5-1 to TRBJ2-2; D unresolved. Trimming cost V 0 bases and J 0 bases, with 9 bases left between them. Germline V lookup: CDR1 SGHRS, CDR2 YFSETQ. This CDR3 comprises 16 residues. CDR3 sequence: CASSLGRGSNTGELFF. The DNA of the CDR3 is TGCGCCAGCAGCTTGGGTCGCGGCTCGAACACCGGGGAGCTGTTTTTT.

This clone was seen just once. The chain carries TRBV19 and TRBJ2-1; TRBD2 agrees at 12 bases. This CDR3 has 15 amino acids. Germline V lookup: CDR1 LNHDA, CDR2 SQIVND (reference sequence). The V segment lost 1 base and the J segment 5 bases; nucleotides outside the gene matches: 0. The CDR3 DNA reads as TGTGCCAGTAGTATAGGACTAGCGGGAGACAATGAGCAGTTCTTC. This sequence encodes CASSIGLAGDNEQFF.

CDR3 amino acids: CASSRQASGDQPQHF. The CDR3 nucleotides read TGCGCCAGCAGCCGGCAAGCCTCAGGGGACCAGCCCCAGCATTTT. The chain is built from TRBV4-1 and TRBJ1-5; tentatively, D is TRBD1 (6 bases). The CDR3 is 15 amino acids. From germline, CDR1 is MGHRA and CDR2 YSYEKL. V shed 4 bases and J shed 7 bases, with 17 bases lying between them.